The 29 T cell receptor beta chains presented below share a single source sample, sequenced in a study of shared clonotypes between healthy human individuals. Naivety among CD8 cells was defined by CD45RO negativity and positive CCR7 selection, thereby excluding terminally differentiated effector memory CD45RA+ cells. The table came from immunoSEQ multiplex PCR; TCRdb's copy has only in-frame clones and leaves some out. The sample carries around 2.1 million clones, 85% to 95% recorded once. The sample was naive CD8+ T cells from PBMCs. Receptors originate from a man in his late teens or twenties in good health. Some clones in this sample may be carry-over from other donors' samples.

This chain connects TRBV7-8 to TRBJ2-7; D may correspond to TRBD1 or TRBD2 (5 bases each). The CDR3 length is 13 residues. CDR1 is SGHVS and CDR2 is FQNEAQ in the germline V gene. V lost 6 bases and J lost 7, with 16 bases in between. CDR3 DNA sequence: TGTGCCAGCAGTTCCCTGGGGGTCGGGGAGCAGTACTTC. Its translation: CASSSLGVGEQYF.

This chain uses TRBV6-1 with TRBJ1-1, with D maybe TRBD1 (5 bases). The CDR3 has 17 residues. The V end lost 4 bases, the J end lost 4 bases, and 22 bases lay between the germline ends. Germline values: CDR1 MNHNS, CDR2 SASEGT. The CDR3 loop reads CASSGPLRGSLVTEAFF. CDR3 sequence (DNA): TGTGCCAGCAGTGGCCCGCTCCGGGGGTCACTTGTCACTGAAGCTTTCTTT.

V usage is TRBV6-5 and J usage is TRBJ1-5; possible D gene TRBD1, 6 bases. This CDR3 is 15 amino acids long. Germline V gene sequence: CDR1 MNHEY, CDR2 SVGAGI. V lost 6 bases to trimming and J lost 5 bases, with 17 bases between them. CDR3 sequence: CASSHGGGQDQPQHF. In nucleotides, the CDR3 is TGTGCCAGCAGCCATGGGGGGGGCCAGGATCAGCCCCAGCATTTT.

The chain carries TRBV27 and TRBJ1-4; 7 bases fit TRBD1. The CDR3 has 15 amino acids. With 5 bases clipped from V and 6 bases from J, the junction kept 9 bases outside the gene matches. Germline lookup yields CDR1 MNHEY and CDR2 SMNVEV (reference sequence). CDR3 sequence: CASSPYITGDEKLFF. In DNA, the CDR3 is TGTGCCAGCAGTCCTTATATTACAGGGGATGAAAAACTGTTTTTT.

This clone was picked up one time. The chain employs TRBV7-9 and TRBJ2-7; 14 bases fit TRBD2. CDR1 is SEHNR and CDR2 is FQNEAQ in the germline V gene (reference sequence). The trim removed 5 bases at V and 7 bases at J, leaving 10 bases unmatched. This CDR3 comprises 16 residues. The CDR3 region has the DNA TGTGCCAGCAGCCCTCCGGGACTAGCGGGAGTTGGGGAGCAGTACTTC. Translated: CASSPPGLAGVGEQYF. The whole variable domain, filled in from reference TRBV7-9 and TRBJ2-7, reads DTGVSQNPRHKITKRGQNVTFRCDPISEHNRLYWYRQTLGQGPEFLTYFQNEAQLEKSRLLSDRFSAERPKGSFSTLEIQRTEQGDSAMYLCASSPPGLAGVGEQYFGPGTRLTVT.

The chain employs TRBV29-1 and TRBJ2-7; a weak D match, TRBD1 (5 bases). The CDR3 has 14 residues. Germline values: CDR1 SQVTM, CDR2 ANQGSEA. V was shortened by 4 bases and J by 3 bases, with 16 bases between the two germline ends. CDR3 sequence reads: CSVVRQGSFYEQYF. The CDR3 DNA reads as TGCAGCGTTGTACGGCAGGGAAGTTTCTACGAGCAGTACTTC.

This chain links TRBV6-5 with TRBJ1-1, with D maybe TRBD1 (6 bases). Trimming stripped 6 bases from V and 3 bases from J, with 17 bases between. This CDR3 contains 15 residues. Germline V gives CDR1 MNHEY, CDR2 SVGAGI. CDR3 sequence (DNA): TGTGCCAGCAGCCACGGGGGCGCTGAGCACACTGAAGCTTTCTTT. It is translated as CASSHGGAEHTEAFF.

V gene TRBV5-4 combines with J gene TRBJ2-2; D is undetermined. The CDR3 is made up of 13 amino acids. In germline, CDR1 is SGHNT, CDR2 YYREEE (reference sequence). The V gene lost 4 bases and the J gene lost 3 bases, with 7 bases spanning the gap. CDR3 region: CASSPQYTGELFF. The CDR3 DNA follows: TGTGCCAGCAGCCCTCAGTACACCGGGGAGCTGTTTTTT.

The genes are TRBV27 and TRBJ2-5, with 7 bases matching TRBD2. Germline loops: CDR1 MNHEY, CDR2 SMNVEV (reference sequence). This CDR3 comprises 14 residues. Trimming took 5 bases from V and 2 from J; bases not matched to a gene: 5. CDR3 in DNA: TGTGCCAGCAGTCACAGCGGGGCTCAAGAGACCCAGTACTTC. Its translation: CASSHSGAQETQYF.

The chain links TRBV27 to TRBJ1-5; 10 positions agree with TRBD1. Trimming cost V 5 bases and J 7 bases; bases outside gene matches: 5. CDR1 is MNHEY and CDR2 is SMNVEV in the germline V gene (reference sequence). This CDR3 comprises 14 residues. The CDR3 nucleotides are TGTGCCAGCAGTCCCGACAGGGGGCGGCAGCCCCAGCATTTT. Its protein product is CASSPDRGRQPQHF.

The genes are TRBV5-6 and TRBJ2-1; D is unclear. Germline V lookup: CDR1 SGHDT, CDR2 YYEEEE. The CDR3 has 13 residues. The germline V and J ends were trimmed by 1 base and 5 bases, with 7 bases remaining between them. The CDR3 DNA reads TGTGCCAGCAGCTTGTGGCCAAACAATGAGCAGTTCTTC. This encodes CASSLWPNNEQFF.

Regarding this clone: The identical CDR3 is also encoded by other nucleotide sequences in the sample. The gene calls are TRBV7-9 and TRBJ1-3; D not resolved. V shed 5 bases and J shed 0 bases, with 5 bases lying between them. The CDR3 is 13 amino acids. The germline CDR1 and CDR2 sequences are SEHNR and FQNEAQ (reference sequence). The CDR3 sequence: CASSADSGNTIYF. Here the CDR3 DNA reads TGTGCCAGCAGCGCAGACTCTGGAAACACCATATATTTT.

This chain links TRBV29-1 with TRBJ2-2; perhaps TRBD2 as D (6 bases). Germline CDR1 SQVTM, CDR2 ANQGSEA. The CDR3 contains 14 residues. V was cut by 1 base and J by 7 bases, with 13 bases left in between. The CDR3 DNA follows: TGCAGCGTTGAAGGGGGGGAGTTCAGCGGGGAGCTGTTTTTT. This codes for CSVEGGEFSGELFF.

The rearrangement uses TRBV7-9 and TRBJ1-1, with 8 nucleotides matching TRBD1. Trimming removed 5 bases from V and 6 bases from J; junction bases left unmatched: 14. The CDR3 has 16 amino acids. Germline CDR1 is SEHNR and CDR2 is FQNEAQ (reference sequence). This CDR3 reads CASSPRRRGREAEAFF. CDR3 nucleotide sequence: TGTGCCAGCAGCCCCCGTCGCAGGGGGCGAGAGGCTGAAGCTTTCTTT.

The chain employs TRBV4-2 and TRBJ2-7, with 7 bases fitting TRBD2. Germline values: CDR1 LGHNA, CDR2 YNFKEQ. The CDR3 is 14 amino acids. Trimming took 5 bases from V and 5 from J; bases not matched to a gene: 9. The CDR3 bases are TGTGCCAGCAGCAGGAGGACTAGTAGTCACGAGCAGTACTTC. Amino acids: CASSRRTSSHEQYF.

The V gene is TRBV14, the J gene TRBJ2-5, with 7 nucleotides matching TRBD1. Trimming at V came to 2 bases and at J to 6 bases, leaving 12 bases not matched to a gene. Germline CDR1 and CDR2: SGHDN and FVKESK. The CDR3 has 16 amino acids. This CDR3 is CASSQRGRDRRQTQYF. The CDR3 DNA reads as TGTGCCAGCAGCCAACGGGGCCGGGACAGACGTCAGACCCAGTACTTC.

The chain combines TRBV4-1 with TRBJ1-1; no clear D. Germline values: CDR1 MGHRA, CDR2 YSYEKL. This CDR3 is 15 amino acids long. With 5 bases removed from V and 4 bases from J, the gap between germline ends came to 17 bases. CDR3 loop: CASSTRAQSGTEAFF. The CDR3 nucleotides are TGCGCCAGCAGCACTAGGGCCCAAAGCGGCACTGAAGCTTTCTTT.

This clone was observed many times. The same CDR3 is also encoded by other DNA sequences in this sample. The chain recombines TRBV6-6 with TRBJ1-5, with no clear D. Germline V CDR1 and CDR2: MNHNY, SVGAGI (reference sequence). The V end was cut by 2 bases, the J end by 3 bases, with 2 bases between. This CDR3 comprises 12 residues. Here the CDR3 reads CASSYLNQPQHF. The CDR3 DNA sequence: TGTGCCAGCAGTTACCTCAATCAGCCCCAGCATTTT.

The chain carries TRBV2 and TRBJ2-7; 7 nucleotides align to TRBD2. J was trimmed by 2 bases and V by 7 bases; bases with no gene match: 8. Germline values: CDR1 SNHLY, CDR2 FYNNEI. This CDR3 is 14 amino acids long. CDR3 loop: CASTTSGLAYEQYF. In DNA, the CDR3 is TGTGCCAGCACCACGTCCGGACTAGCCTACGAGCAGTACTTC.

As regards this clone: Other DNA sequences in the same sample also yield this CDR3. The J gene is TRBJ2-5, the V gene TRBV7-9; a possible D gene is TRBD2 (6 bases). The V and J ends lost 5 bases and 4 bases respectively, with 11 bases between them. The CDR3 has 13 residues. CDR1 SEHNR and CDR2 FQNEAQ come from the germline V gene (reference sequence). DNA for the CDR3: TGTGCCAGCAGCCCGGGACTGCCAGAGACCCAGTACTTC. This sequence encodes CASSPGLPETQYF.

The chain uses TRBV4-1 and TRBJ2-3, with a weak D call TRBD1 (6 bases). The CDR3 loop spans 16 amino acids. The V end was cut by 3 bases, the J end by 4 bases, with 17 bases between. In germline, CDR1 is MGHRA, CDR2 YSYEKL. CDR3 protein: CASSHRTDPKPDTQYF. The CDR3 DNA reads as TGCGCCAGCAGCCATAGGACAGACCCCAAGCCAGATACGCAGTATTTT.

V is TRBV10-3 and J is TRBJ2-1, with a weak D call TRBD2 (5 bases). CDR3 size: 15 residues. Germline V CDR1 and CDR2: ENHRY, SYGVKD. Trimming removed 3 bases at V and 9 bases at J, with 18 bases between. The CDR3 is CAISEEGEGPGEQFF. In DNA form, the CDR3 reads TGTGCCATCAGTGAAGAGGGAGAGGGCCCTGGTGAGCAGTTCTTC.

Comment on this clone: This specimen includes other DNA sequences encoding the same CDR3. The chain employs TRBV9 and TRBJ2-2; D gene ambiguous. The germline CDR1 and CDR2 sequences are SGDLS and YYNGEE. This CDR3 is built from 13 residues. V lost 0 bases and J 5 bases, leaving 5 bases between the germline ends. The CDR3 region is CASSVGRTGELFF. The CDR3 DNA reads TGTGCCAGCAGCGTAGGAAGAACCGGGGAGCTGTTTTTT. Supplemented by reference TRBV9 and TRBJ2-2, the full variable domain reads DSGVTQTPKHLITATGQRVTLRCSPRSGDLSVYWYQQSLDQGLQFLIQYYNGEERAKGNILERFSAQQFPDLHSELNLSSLELGDSALYFCASSVGRTGELFFGEGSRLTVL.

V and J are TRBV9 and TRBJ2-3; 8 positions match TRBD1. CDR1 SGDLS and CDR2 YYNGEE come from the germline V gene. Trimming took 3 bases from V and 5 from J; bases not matched to a gene: 8. This CDR3 is built from 15 residues. The CDR3 region has the DNA TGTGCCAGCAGCGGCCGGGACAGGCTAATAGATACGCAGTATTTT. It is translated as CASSGRDRLIDTQYF.

The V gene is TRBV7-9, the J gene TRBJ2-5, with 7 bases aligning to TRBD2. Germline trimming cut 5 bases from V and 4 bases from J; bases unmatched to any gene: 10. Germline CDR1 is SEHNR and CDR2 is FQNEAQ (reference sequence). The CDR3 covers 15 residues. The CDR3 region is CASSPFWGGGETQYF. CDR3 nucleotides: TGTGCCAGCAGCCCCTTCTGGGGGGGTGGAGAGACCCAGTACTTC.

This clone was observed a single time. The CDR3 region has the DNA TGTGCCAGCAGCTTGGTTGCCAGGGGCAACGGGGAGCTGTTTTTT. Residues: CASSLVARGNGELFF. J is TRBJ2-2 and V is TRBV5-6; tentatively, D is TRBD1 (6 bases). The CDR3 has 15 residues. Trimming left V 0 bases short and J 7 bases short, with 13 bases between. From germline, CDR1 is SGHDT and CDR2 YYEEEE. Full variable domain (remainder filled in from reference TRBV5-6 and TRBJ2-2): DAGVTQSPTHLIKTRGQQVTLRCSPKSGHDTVSWYQQALGQGPQFIFQYYEEEERQRGNFPDRFSGHQFPNYSSELNVNALLLGDSALYLCASSLVARGNGELFFGEGSRLTVL.

The chain recombines TRBV7-8 with TRBJ2-2, with a tentative D call TRBD1 (6 bases). The V end was cut by 8 bases, the J end by 0 bases, with 22 bases between. CDR3 size: 18 residues. Germline V lookup: CDR1 SGHVS, CDR2 FQNEAQ. CDR3 in DNA: TGTGCCAGCGGAAACCCCTCAACAGGGCTCTCGAACACCGGGGAGCTGTTTTTT. Translated, it gives CASGNPSTGLSNTGELFF. Full variable domain (rest looked up from reference TRBV7-8 and TRBJ2-2): GAGVSQSPRYKVAKRGQDVALRCDPISGHVSLFWYQQALGQGPEFLTYFQNEAQLDKSGLPSDRFFAERPEGSVSTLKIQRTQQEDSAVYLCASGNPSTGLSNTGELFFGEGSRLTVL.

The chain recombines TRBV29-1 with TRBJ2-1, with 9 bases identical to TRBD2. V trimming: 6 bases; J trimming: 4 bases; junction bases outside the gene matches: 7. The CDR3 has 14 amino acids. The germline V gene has CDR1 SQVTM and CDR2 ANQGSEA. CDR3 in DNA: TGCAGCGTCGCTCCCCTAGCGGGGTACAATGAGCAGTTCTTC. This translates into CSVAPLAGYNEQFF.

The chain employs TRBV28 and TRBJ2-7, with 7 bases that match TRBD2. The V gene's germline CDR1 is MDHEN and CDR2 SYDVKM. This CDR3 comprises 14 residues. V lost 2 bases, J lost 2 bases, and 3 bases stayed unmatched. CDR3 in amino acids: CASSLHGRTYEQYF. CDR3 nucleotide sequence: TGTGCCAGCAGTTTACACGGGAGGACCTACGAGCAGTACTTC.